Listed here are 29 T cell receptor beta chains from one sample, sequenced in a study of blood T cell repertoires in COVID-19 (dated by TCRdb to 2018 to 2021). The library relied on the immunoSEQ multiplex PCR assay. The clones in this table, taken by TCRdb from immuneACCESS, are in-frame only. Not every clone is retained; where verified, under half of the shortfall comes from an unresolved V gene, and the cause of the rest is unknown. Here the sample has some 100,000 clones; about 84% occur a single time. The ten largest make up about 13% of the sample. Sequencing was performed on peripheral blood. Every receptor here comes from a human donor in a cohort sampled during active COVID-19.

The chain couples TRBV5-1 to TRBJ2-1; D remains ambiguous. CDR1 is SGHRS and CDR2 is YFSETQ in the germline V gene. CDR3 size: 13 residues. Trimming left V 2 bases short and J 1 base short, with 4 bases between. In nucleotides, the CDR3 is TGCGCCAGCAGCTTTGAGTCCTACAATGAGCAGTTCTTC. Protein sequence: CASSFESYNEQFF.

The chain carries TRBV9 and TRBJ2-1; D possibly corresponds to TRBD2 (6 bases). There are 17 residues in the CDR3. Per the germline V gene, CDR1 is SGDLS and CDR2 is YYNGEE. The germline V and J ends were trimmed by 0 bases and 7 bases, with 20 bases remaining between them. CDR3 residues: CASSVAWGSGLKNEQFF. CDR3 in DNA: TGTGCCAGCAGCGTAGCATGGGGGAGCGGGCTCAAAAATGAGCAGTTCTTC.

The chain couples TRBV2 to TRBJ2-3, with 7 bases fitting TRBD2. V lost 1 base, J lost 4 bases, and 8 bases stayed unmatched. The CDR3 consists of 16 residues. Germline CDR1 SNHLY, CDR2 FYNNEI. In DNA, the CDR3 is TGTGCCAGCAGTGAAGTCGGGGGAGGGCCCGCAGATACGCAGTATTTT. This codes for CASSEVGGGPADTQYF.

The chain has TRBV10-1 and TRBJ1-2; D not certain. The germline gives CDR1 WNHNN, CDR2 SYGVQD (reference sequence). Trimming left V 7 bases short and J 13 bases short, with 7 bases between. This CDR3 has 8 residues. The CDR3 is CASTLFTF. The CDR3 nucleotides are TGCGCCAGCACCCTTTTCACCTTC.

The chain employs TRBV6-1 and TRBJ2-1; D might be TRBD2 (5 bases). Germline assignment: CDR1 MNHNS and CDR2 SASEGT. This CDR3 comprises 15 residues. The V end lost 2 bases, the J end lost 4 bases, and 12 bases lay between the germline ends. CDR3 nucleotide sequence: TGTGCCAGCAGTGAAAGGGCGGGCACGTACAATGAGCAGTTCTTC. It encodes CASSERAGTYNEQFF.

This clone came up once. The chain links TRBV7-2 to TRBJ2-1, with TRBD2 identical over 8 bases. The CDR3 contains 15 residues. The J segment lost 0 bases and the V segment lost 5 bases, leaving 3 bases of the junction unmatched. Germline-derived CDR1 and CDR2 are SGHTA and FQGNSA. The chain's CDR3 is CASSVTSGSYNEQFF. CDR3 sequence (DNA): TGTGCCAGCAGCGTAACTAGCGGCTCCTACAATGAGCAGTTCTTC.

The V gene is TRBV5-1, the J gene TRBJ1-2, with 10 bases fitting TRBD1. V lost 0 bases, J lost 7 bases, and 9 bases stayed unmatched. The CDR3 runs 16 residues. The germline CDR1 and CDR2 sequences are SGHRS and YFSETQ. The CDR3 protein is CASSLAGQGETRGYTF. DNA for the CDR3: TGCGCCAGCAGCTTGGCCGGACAGGGGGAAACGCGTGGCTACACCTTC.

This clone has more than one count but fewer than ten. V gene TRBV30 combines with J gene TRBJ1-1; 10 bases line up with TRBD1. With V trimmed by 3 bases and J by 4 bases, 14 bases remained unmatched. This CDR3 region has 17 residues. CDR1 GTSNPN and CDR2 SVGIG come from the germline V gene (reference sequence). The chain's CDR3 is CAWRIHSGTGESTEAFF. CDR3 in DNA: TGTGCCTGGAGGATTCACTCCGGGACAGGGGAGAGCACTGAAGCTTTCTTT. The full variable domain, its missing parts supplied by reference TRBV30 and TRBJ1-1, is SQTIHQWPATLVQPVGSPLSLECTVEGTSNPNLYWYRQAAGRGLQLLFYSVGIGQISSEVPQNLSASRPQDRQFILSSKKLLLSDSGFYLCAWRIHSGTGESTEAFFGQGTRLTVV.

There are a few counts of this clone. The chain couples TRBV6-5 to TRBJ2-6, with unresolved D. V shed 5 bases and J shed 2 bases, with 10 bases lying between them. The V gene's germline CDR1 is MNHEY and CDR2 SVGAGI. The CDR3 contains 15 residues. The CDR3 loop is CASSSSYTGANVLTF. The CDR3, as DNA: TGTGCCAGCAGTAGTTCGTACACTGGGGCCAACGTCCTGACTTTC.

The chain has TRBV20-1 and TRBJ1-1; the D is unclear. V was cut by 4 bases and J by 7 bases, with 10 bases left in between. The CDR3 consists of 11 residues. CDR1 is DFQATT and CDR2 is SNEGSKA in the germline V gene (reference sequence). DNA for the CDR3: TGCAGTGCTAAGATGGCGGTTGAAGCTTTCTTT. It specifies CSAKMAVEAFF.

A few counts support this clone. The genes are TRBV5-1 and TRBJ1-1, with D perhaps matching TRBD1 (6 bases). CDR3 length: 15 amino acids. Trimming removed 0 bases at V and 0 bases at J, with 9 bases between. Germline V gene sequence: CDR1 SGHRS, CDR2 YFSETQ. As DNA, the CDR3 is TGCGCCAGCAGCTTGGAGACAGGATTGAACACTGAAGCTTTCTTT. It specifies CASSLETGLNTEAFF.

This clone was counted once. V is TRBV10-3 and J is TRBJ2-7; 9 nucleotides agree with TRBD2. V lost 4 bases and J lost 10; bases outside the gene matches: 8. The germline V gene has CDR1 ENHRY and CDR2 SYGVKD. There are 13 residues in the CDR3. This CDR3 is CAISASGTSSQYF. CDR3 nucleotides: TGTGCCATCAGTGCCTCCGGGACTAGCTCCCAGTACTTC.

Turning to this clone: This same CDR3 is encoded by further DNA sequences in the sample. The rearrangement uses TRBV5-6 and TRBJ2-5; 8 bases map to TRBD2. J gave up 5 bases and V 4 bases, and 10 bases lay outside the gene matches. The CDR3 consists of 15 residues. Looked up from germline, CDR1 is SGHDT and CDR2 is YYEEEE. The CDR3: CASSPRAGGRETQYF. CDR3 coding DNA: TGTGCCAGCAGCCCCCGTGCGGGAGGAAGGGAGACCCAGTACTTC.

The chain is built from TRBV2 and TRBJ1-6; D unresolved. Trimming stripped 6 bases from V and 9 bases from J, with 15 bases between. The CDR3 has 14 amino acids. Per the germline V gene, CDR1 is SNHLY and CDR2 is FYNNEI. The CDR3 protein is CASREGIVSSPLHF. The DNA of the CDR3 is TGTGCCAGCAGGGAGGGAATAGTGAGTTCACCCCTCCACTTT.

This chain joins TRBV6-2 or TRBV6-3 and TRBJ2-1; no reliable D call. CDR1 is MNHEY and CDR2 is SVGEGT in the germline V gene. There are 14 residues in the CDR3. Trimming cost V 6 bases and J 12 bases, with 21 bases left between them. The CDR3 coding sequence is TGTGCCAGCAGCCTATCCAGGTCCAGAACCGGGCAGTTCTTC. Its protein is CASSLSRSRTGQFF.

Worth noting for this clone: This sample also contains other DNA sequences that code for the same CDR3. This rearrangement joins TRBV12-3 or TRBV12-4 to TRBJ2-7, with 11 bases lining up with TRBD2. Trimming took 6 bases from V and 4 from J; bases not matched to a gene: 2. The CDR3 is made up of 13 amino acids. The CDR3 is CASRLAGVYEQYF. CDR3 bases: TGTGCCAGCAGACTAGCGGGAGTGTACGAGCAGTACTTC.

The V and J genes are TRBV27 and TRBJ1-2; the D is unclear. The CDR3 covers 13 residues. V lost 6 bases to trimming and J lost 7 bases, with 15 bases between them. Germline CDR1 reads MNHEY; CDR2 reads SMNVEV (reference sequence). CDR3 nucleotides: TGTGCCAGCAGCCTCGGTTCGGGGTTTGGCTACACCTTC. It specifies CASSLGSGFGYTF.

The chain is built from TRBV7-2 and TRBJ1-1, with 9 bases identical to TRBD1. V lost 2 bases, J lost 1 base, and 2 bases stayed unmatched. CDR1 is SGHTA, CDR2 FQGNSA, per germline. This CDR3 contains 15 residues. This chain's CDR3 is CASSLNRGRNTEAFF. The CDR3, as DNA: TGTGCCAGCAGCTTAAACAGGGGGCGGAACACTGAAGCTTTCTTT.

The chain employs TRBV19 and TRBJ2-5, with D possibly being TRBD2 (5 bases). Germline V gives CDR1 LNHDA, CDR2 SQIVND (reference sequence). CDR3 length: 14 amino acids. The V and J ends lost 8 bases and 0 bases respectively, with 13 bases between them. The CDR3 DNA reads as TGTGCCAGTGATGCGGGCCGGAACCAAGAGACCCAGTACTTC. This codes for CASDAGRNQETQYF.

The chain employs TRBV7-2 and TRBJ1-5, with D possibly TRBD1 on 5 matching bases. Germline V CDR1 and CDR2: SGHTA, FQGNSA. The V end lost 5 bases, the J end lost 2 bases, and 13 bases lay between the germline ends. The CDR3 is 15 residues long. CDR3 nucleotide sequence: TGTGCCAGCAGCCCGTTTTGGGGGGGCAATCAGCCCCAGCATTTT. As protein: CASSPFWGGNQPQHF.

The CDR3 nucleotides are TGCAGCGTTCAAGGCGGGAGTGGCTCCTACAATGAGCAGTTCTTC. Its protein product is CSVQGGSGSYNEQFF. This chain links TRBV29-1 with TRBJ2-1; 7 nucleotides match TRBD2. Per the germline V gene, CDR1 is SQVTM and CDR2 is ANQGSEA. V shed 5 bases, J shed 0 bases, and the junction held 7 bases outside the gene matches. The CDR3 runs 15 residues.

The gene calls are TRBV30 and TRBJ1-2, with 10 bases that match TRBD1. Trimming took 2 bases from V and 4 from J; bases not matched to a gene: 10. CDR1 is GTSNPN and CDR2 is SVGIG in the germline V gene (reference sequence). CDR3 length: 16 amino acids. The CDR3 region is CAWSQYQTGGLYGYTF. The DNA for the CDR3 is TGTGCCTGGAGTCAATACCAGACAGGGGGCCTCTATGGCTACACCTTC.

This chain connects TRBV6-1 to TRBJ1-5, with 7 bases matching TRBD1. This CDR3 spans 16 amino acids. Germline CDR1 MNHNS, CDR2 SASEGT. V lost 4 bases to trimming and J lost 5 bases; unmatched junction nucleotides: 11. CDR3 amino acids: CASSGSGMGQYQPQHF. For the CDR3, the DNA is TGTGCCAGCAGTGGCAGTGGTATGGGACAGTATCAGCCCCAGCATTTT.

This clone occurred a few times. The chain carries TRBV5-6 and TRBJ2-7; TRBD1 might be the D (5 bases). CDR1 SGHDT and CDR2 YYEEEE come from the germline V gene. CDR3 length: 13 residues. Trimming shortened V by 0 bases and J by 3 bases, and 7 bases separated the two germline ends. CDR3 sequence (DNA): TGTGCCAGCAGCTTGGGACAGCTCTACGAGCAGTACTTC. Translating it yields CASSLGQLYEQYF.

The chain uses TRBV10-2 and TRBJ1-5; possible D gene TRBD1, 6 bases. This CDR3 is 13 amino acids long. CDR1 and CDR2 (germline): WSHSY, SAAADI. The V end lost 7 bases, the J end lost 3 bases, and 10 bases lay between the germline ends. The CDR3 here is CASIGQFNQPQHF. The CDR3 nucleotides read TGCGCCAGCATAGGACAGTTCAATCAGCCCCAGCATTTT.

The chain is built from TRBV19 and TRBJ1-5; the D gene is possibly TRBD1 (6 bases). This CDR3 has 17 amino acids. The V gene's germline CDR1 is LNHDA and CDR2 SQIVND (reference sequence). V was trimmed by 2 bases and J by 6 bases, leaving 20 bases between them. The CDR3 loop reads CASSIHLSIGGGQPQHF. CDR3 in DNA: TGTGCCAGTAGTATACACCTCTCCATAGGGGGGGGTCAGCCCCAGCATTTT.

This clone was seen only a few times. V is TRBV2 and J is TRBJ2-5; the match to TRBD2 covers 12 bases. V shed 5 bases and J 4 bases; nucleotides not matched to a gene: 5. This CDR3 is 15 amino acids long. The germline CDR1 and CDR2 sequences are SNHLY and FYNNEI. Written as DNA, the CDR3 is TGTGCCAGCAGTTCCGGGACTAGCGGGTTAGAGACCCAGTACTTC. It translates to CASSSGTSGLETQYF.

CDR3 nucleotides: TGTGCCAGCAGTTACAGGACAGCGTACACAGATACGCAGTATTTT. It is translated as CASSYRTAYTDTQYF. The chain uses TRBV6-5 and TRBJ2-3, with D tentatively TRBD1 (6 bases). Looked up from germline, CDR1 is MNHEY and CDR2 is SVGAGI. The V end was cut by 2 bases, the J end by 2 bases, with 11 bases between. The CDR3 extends over 15 amino acids.

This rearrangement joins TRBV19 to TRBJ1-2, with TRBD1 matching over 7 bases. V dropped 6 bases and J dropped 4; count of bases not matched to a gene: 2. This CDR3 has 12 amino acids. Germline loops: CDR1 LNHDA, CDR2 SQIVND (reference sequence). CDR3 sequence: CASSRDSYGYTF. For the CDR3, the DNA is TGTGCCAGTAGCCGGGACAGCTATGGCTACACCTTC.